What follows are 11 T cell receptor beta chains derived from one specimen sequenced in a study of blood T cells in healthy people across ages. Sample-barcoded 5' priming and a J-beta primer mix drove a second PCR of about 7 to 12 cycles. TCRdb analysed the 5' RACE reads with MiXCR anew, one entry per CDR3 protein. The profile shows approximately 1.5 million distinct CDR3 sequences, 35% to 45% of them singletons. Sequenced: blood. The receptors were gathered from a woman aged 18-35 years in good health.

This chain links TRBV7-9 with TRBJ1-2; the D is unclear. The ends were cut back, 2 bases at V and 4 bases at J, with 11 bases in the middle. Germline V gives CDR1 SEHNR, CDR2 FQNEAQ (reference sequence). This CDR3 is built from 14 residues. The CDR3 here is CASSLPWGIYGYTF. The CDR3 coding sequence is TGTGCCAGCAGCTTACCCTGGGGTATCTATGGCTACACCTTC.

The chain uses TRBV12-3 or TRBV12-4 and TRBJ1-1; D remains ambiguous. The V and J ends lost 7 bases and 7 bases respectively, with 10 bases between them. This CDR3 is 11 amino acids long. In nucleotides, the CDR3 is TGTGCCAGCACCATTGGGGATGAAGCTTTCTTT. Its protein is CASTIGDEAFF.

This chain links TRBV18 with TRBJ2-4; 8 bases match TRBD1. Looked up from germline, CDR1 is KGHSH and CDR2 is LQKENI. Trimming took 6 bases from V and 7 from J; bases not matched to a gene: 11. The CDR3 is made up of 15 amino acids. This chain's CDR3 is CASSHGHQGANIQYF. CDR3 nucleotides: TGTGCCAGCTCCCACGGGCACCAGGGGGCGAACATTCAGTACTTC.

This clonotype was counted at least ten times. The V call is TRBV29-1, the J call TRBJ2-1; 9 bases are shared with TRBD1. The CDR3 is 14 residues long. CDR1 and CDR2 (germline): SQVTM, ANQGSEA. The J segment lost 2 bases and the V segment lost 7 bases, leaving 6 bases of the junction unmatched. This chain's CDR3 is CSAGDRATYNEQFF. The DNA for the CDR3 is TGCAGCGCCGGGGACAGGGCAACCTACAATGAGCAGTTCTTC.

The V and J genes are TRBV20-1 and TRBJ2-1, with TRBD1 identical over 9 bases. Per germline, CDR1 DFQATT and CDR2 SNEGSKA (reference sequence). Trimming took 0 bases from V and 0 from J; bases not matched to a gene: 3. The CDR3 runs to 16 residues. The CDR3 bases are TGCAGTGCTAGAGAGGACAGGGGTGGCTCCTACAATGAGCAGTTCTTC. This sequence encodes CSAREDRGGSYNEQFF.

V usage is TRBV7-2 and J usage is TRBJ2-2; 13 nucleotides agree with TRBD2. Germline loops: CDR1 SGHTA, CDR2 FQGNSA. The V and J ends lost 7 bases and 11 bases, in that order; junction bases with no gene match: 7. This CDR3 has 14 amino acids. Here the CDR3 reads CASTTSGRAYELFF. In DNA, the CDR3 is TGTGCCAGCACAACTAGCGGGAGGGCCTATGAGCTGTTTTTT.

Note on this clonotype: One end of the junction is discordant with germline, which a read error may explain. CDR3 sequence: CARSGLGYSEQFF. The CDR3 DNA is TGTGCCCGGAGTGGTCTGGGGTACAGTGAGCAGTTCTTC. This rearrangement joins TRBV30 to TRBJ2-1; D is undetermined. Germline V CDR1 and CDR2: GTSNPN, SVGIG (reference sequence). This CDR3 has 13 residues.

With regard to this clonotype: An end of the junction differs from the germline gene, which may be a read error. The gene calls are TRBV3-1 and TRBJ1-2; D may be TRBD1 (6 bases). This CDR3 contains 14 residues. Germline-derived CDR1 and CDR2 are LGHDT and YNNKEL (reference sequence). Here the CDR3 reads CGSSPRGTNYGYTF. In nucleotides, the CDR3 is TGTGGCAGCAGCCCCAGAGGGACAAACTATGGCTACACCTTC. The entire variable domain, with the rest obtained from reference TRBV3-1 and TRBJ1-2, is as follows: DTAVSQTPKYLVTQMGNDKSIKCEQNLGHDTMYWYKQDSKKFLKIMFSYNNKELIINETVPNRFSPKSPDKAHLNLHINSLELGDSAVYFCGSSPRGTNYGYTFGSGTRLTVV.

The genes are TRBV2 and TRBJ2-5; no clear D gene. The tail of the sequence fits TRBJ2-7 better, so the J call may be wrong. Germline lookup yields CDR1 SNHLY and CDR2 FYNNEI. The CDR3 runs 12 residues. The CDR3 nucleotides are TGTGCCAGCAATCCTACACCTTACGAGCAGTACTTC. It encodes CASNPTPYEQYF.

This clonotype was seen a few times. The rearrangement joins TRBV21-1 to TRBJ1-5; TRBD1, the table's D call, lacks a check against the DNA. TRBV21-1 is labeled a pseudogene. The CDR3 totals 16 residues. The CDR3 DNA sequence: TGTGCCAGCAGCACCCAGGGACAGGGTAGCAATCAGCCCCAGCATTTT. This codes for CASSTQGQGSNQPQHF.

This clonotype was counted a few times. The J gene is TRBJ1-1, the V gene TRBV20-1, with TRBD1 matching 7 bases. The CDR3 sequence is 13 residues long. Germline V lookup: CDR1 DFQATT, CDR2 SNEGSKA (reference sequence). V shed 4 bases and J 0 bases; nucleotides not matched to a gene: 2. The CDR3 DNA sequence: TGCAGTGCTACAGGGGGAATGAACACTGAAGCTTTCTTT. It is translated as CSATGGMNTEAFF.